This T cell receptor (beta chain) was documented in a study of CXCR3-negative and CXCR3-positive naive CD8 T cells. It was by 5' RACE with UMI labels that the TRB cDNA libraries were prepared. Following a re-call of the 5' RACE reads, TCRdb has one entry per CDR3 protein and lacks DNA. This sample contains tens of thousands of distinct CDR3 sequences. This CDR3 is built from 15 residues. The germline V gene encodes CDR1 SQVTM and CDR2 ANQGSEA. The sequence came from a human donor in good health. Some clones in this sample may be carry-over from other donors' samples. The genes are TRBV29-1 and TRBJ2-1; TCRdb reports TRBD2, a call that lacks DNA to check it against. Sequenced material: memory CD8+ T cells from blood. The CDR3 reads CSVPTSGGAWDEQFF.